This T cell receptor beta chain was obtained from a study of vaccination and CD4 T cells after COVID-19. Looking at the study overall: Cultures designated as controls were supplied with a CEFX pool, an HIV-1 Nef pool, or no peptide. Findings and caveats of the study: The cohort comprised relatively few convalescent patients, and no early post-infection timepoints were analyzed.

Notes on this clonotype: The target antigen is unknown.

Per germline, CDR1 SNHLY and CDR2 FYNNEI. The CDR3 is 17 amino acids. V was pared by 1 base and J by 4 bases, with 17 bases between. As for treatment: roughly 10-day PBMC culture with coronavirus spike peptide pools or control peptides (ViraFEST assay). Cultured CD4+ T cell DNA underwent sequencing with the Oncomine TCR Beta short-read assay. TCRdb itself ran the PCR reads through MiXCR, one entry per CDR3 protein. The data contain approximately 12,000 distinct CDR3 sequences, 64% of them singletons. The sequencing input was CD4+ T cells from blood, cultured in vitro. This chain uses TRBV2 with TRBJ2-1; D is possibly TRBD2 (6 bases). This receptor was obtained from a human donor who had recovered from COVID-19. The CDR3 DNA sequence: TGTGCCAGCAGTGAAGTCCTCCCGGGACTCGTTTACAATGAGCAGTTCTTC. It translates to CASSEVLPGLVYNEQFF.